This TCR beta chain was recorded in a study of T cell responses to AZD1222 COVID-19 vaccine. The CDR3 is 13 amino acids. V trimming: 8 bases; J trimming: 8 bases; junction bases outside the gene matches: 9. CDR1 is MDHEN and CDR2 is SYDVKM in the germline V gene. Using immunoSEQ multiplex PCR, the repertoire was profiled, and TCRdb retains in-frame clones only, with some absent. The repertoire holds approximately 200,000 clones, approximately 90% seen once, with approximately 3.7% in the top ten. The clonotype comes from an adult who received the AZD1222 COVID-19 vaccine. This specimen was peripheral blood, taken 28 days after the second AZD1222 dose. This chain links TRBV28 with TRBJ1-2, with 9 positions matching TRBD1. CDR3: CASFTGQGRGYTF. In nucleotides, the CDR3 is TGTGCCAGCTTTACCGGACAGGGGAGGGGCTACACCTTC.